The 21 T cell receptor beta chains given below trace back to one sample, sequenced in a study of cytomegalovirus exposure and HLA in healthy donors. 60 Vbeta and 13 Jbeta primers were used in PCR. Clones were read by immunoSEQ multiplex PCR, and TCRdb kept only the in-frame ones, dropping some. The sample yields 150,000 to 200,000 clones, roughly 79% seen once. The sequenced sample was PBMCs. All receptors derive from a woman in her thirties or forties in good health and CMV-seronegative.

The sample holds a few counts of this clone. The gene calls are TRBV5-6 and TRBJ2-1; the D gene is possibly TRBD2 (5 bases). The CDR3 extends over 15 amino acids. The germline V and J ends were trimmed by 1 base and 6 bases, with 14 bases remaining between them. Germline CDR1 is SGHDT and CDR2 is YYEEEE. CDR3 sequence reads: CASSLSASFPNEQFF. The CDR3, as DNA: TGTGCCAGCAGCTTGAGTGCTAGCTTCCCCAATGAGCAGTTCTTC.

This chain links TRBV9 with TRBJ2-5, with 14 bases that match TRBD2. J lost 4 bases, V lost 4 bases, and 3 bases had no gene match. Germline CDR1 is SGDLS and CDR2 is YYNGEE. The CDR3 spans 15 residues. The CDR3 DNA is TGTGCCAGCAGCCCGGGGACTAGCGGGAGAGAGACCCAGTACTTC. Encoded protein: CASSPGTSGRETQYF. The full variable domain, in which reference TRBV9 and TRBJ2-5 provide the parts outside the CDR3, is DSGVTQTPKHLITATGQRVTLRCSPRSGDLSVYWYQQSLDQGLQFLIQYYNGEERAKGNILERFSAQQFPDLHSELNLSSLELGDSALYFCASSPGTSGRETQYFGPGTRLLVL.

The CDR3 is CASSHSGLDSYEQYF. DNA of the CDR3: TGCGCCAGCAGCCACTCGGGACTAGATTCCTACGAGCAGTACTTC. This chain joins TRBV4-1 and TRBJ2-7; 8 bases line up with TRBD2. Germline assignment: CDR1 MGHRA and CDR2 YSYEKL. The CDR3 totals 15 residues. J gave up 1 base and V 3 bases, and 5 bases lay outside the gene matches.

The CDR3 loop reads CAARTSGGQETQYF. CDR3 nucleotides: TGTGCCGCCCGAACTAGCGGGGGACAAGAGACCCAGTACTTC. The chain is built from TRBV7-9 and TRBJ2-5, with 11 bases aligning to TRBD2. Germline lookup yields CDR1 SEHNR and CDR2 FQNEAQ (reference sequence). With 11 bases clipped from V and 2 bases from J, the junction kept 7 bases outside the gene matches. The CDR3 has 14 amino acids. Variable domain in full (rest from reference TRBV7-9 and TRBJ2-5): DTGVSQNPRHKITKRGQNVTFRCDPISEHNRLYWYRQTLGQGPEFLTYFQNEAQLEKSRLLSDRFSAERPKGSFSTLEIQRTEQGDSAMYLCAARTSGGQETQYFGPGTRLLVL.

The chain is built from TRBV5-1 and TRBJ1-2; D is undetermined. Germline assignment: CDR1 SGHRS and CDR2 YFSETQ. V was shortened by 0 bases and J by 4 bases, with 10 bases between the two germline ends. The CDR3 loop spans 14 amino acids. CDR3 in DNA: TGCGCCAGCAGCTTGGGAGCGACTAGCTATGGCTACACCTTC. Its translation is CASSLGATSYGYTF. Looking up the rest from reference TRBV5-1 and TRBJ1-2 gives the full variable domain: KAGVTQTPRYLIKTRGQQVTLSCSPISGHRSVSWYQQTPGQGLQFLFEYFSETQRNKGNFPGRFSGRQFSNSRSEMNVSTLELGDSALYLCASSLGATSYGYTFGSGTRLTVV.

The chain has TRBV7-9 and TRBJ2-3; tentatively, D is TRBD2 (6 bases). The germline gives CDR1 SEHNR, CDR2 FQNEAQ (reference sequence). V was cut by 1 base and J by 6 bases, with 14 bases left in between. This CDR3 is 15 amino acids long. DNA of the CDR3: TGTGCCAGCAGCTTAGGGTCAGGACGGGGGGATACGCAGTATTTT. It specifies CASSLGSGRGDTQYF.

This clone showed up just once. The chain uses TRBV29-1 and TRBJ2-6; 7 nucleotides agree with TRBD2. Germline V gives CDR1 SQVTM, CDR2 ANQGSEA. This CDR3 comprises 14 residues. V shed 6 bases and J 4 bases; nucleotides not matched to a gene: 6. CDR3 DNA: TGCAGCGTGGGGGGAGGGCCAGGGGCCAACGTCCTGACTTTC. This encodes CSVGGGPGANVLTF.

For this clone: The junction and the germline gene differ at one end; a read error may be behind it. The J gene is TRBJ2-1, the V gene TRBV7-7, with D uncertain. Germline V gives CDR1 SSHAT, CDR2 FNYEAQ (reference sequence). This CDR3 has 13 residues. The CDR3 region is CASSLGGGNEQFF. The DNA of the CDR3 is TGTGCTAGCAGCTTAGGTGGCGGCAATGAGCAGTTCTTC.

The CDR3 loop is CAWEGFTGAGEAFF. As DNA, the CDR3 is TGTGCCTGGGAGGGATTCACAGGGGCAGGGGAAGCTTTCTTT. The V call is TRBV30, the J call TRBJ1-1; 7 nucleotides align to TRBD1. Germline V gene lookup returns CDR1 GTSNPN and CDR2 SVGIG (reference sequence). This CDR3 comprises 14 residues. Trimming cost V 5 bases and J 8 bases; bases outside gene matches: 14.

As DNA, the CDR3 is TGTGCCAGTAGCAGTTATACAGGGACCACTGAAGCTTTCTTT. Protein: CASSSYTGTTEAFF. V is TRBV19 and J is TRBJ1-1, with D tentatively TRBD1 (6 bases). CDR3 length: 14 residues. Per germline, CDR1 LNHDA and CDR2 SQIVND (reference sequence). V shed 6 bases and J shed 4 bases, with 15 bases lying between them.

The chain recombines TRBV5-1 with TRBJ2-5; 7 bases align to TRBD1. Germline V gene lookup returns CDR1 SGHRS and CDR2 YFSETQ. The CDR3 totals 17 residues. The J segment lost 2 bases and the V segment lost 2 bases, leaving 12 bases of the junction unmatched. In DNA, the CDR3 is TGCGCCAGCAGCTTCTCTCAAGGGACAGCCATACAAGAGACCCAGTACTTC. Encoded protein: CASSFSQGTAIQETQYF.

V usage is TRBV27 and J usage is TRBJ2-5, with 9 bases fitting TRBD2. The CDR3 has 15 residues. The V segment lost 4 bases and the J segment 4 bases; nucleotides outside the gene matches: 7. The germline V gene has CDR1 MNHEY and CDR2 SMNVEV (reference sequence). Here the CDR3 reads CASSSLAGFGETQYF. DNA for the CDR3: TGTGCCAGCAGTTCCCTAGCGGGATTCGGAGAGACCCAGTACTTC.

In its sample, this clone was seen a few times. This chain links TRBV27 with TRBJ2-1, with 7 nucleotides matching TRBD2. V lost 3 bases, J lost 8 bases, and 7 bases stayed unmatched. The CDR3 covers 14 residues. The germline CDR1 and CDR2 sequences are MNHEY and SMNVEV (reference sequence). This CDR3 reads CASSLQAGVYEQFF. The CDR3, as DNA: TGTGCCAGCAGTTTGCAGGCGGGAGTGTATGAGCAGTTCTTC.

The V gene is TRBV19, the J gene TRBJ2-2, with D perhaps matching TRBD2 (6 bases). CDR1 and CDR2 from the germline V gene are LNHDA and SQIVND (reference sequence). There are 15 residues in the CDR3. V was pared by 3 bases and J by 0 bases, with 8 bases between. CDR3 sequence reads: CASSMGLTNTGELFF. As DNA, the CDR3 is TGTGCCAGTAGTATGGGACTTACGAACACCGGGGAGCTGTTTTTT.

The rearrangement links TRBV11-3 to TRBJ1-2, with TRBD1 identical over 12 bases. The ends lost 7 bases at V and 8 bases at J; junction bases unmatched: 8. The CDR3 totals 14 residues. Germline lookup yields CDR1 SGHNT and CDR2 YENEEA. Here the CDR3 DNA reads TGTGCCAGCAACCCGGGACAGGGGGCGTTAGGCTACACCTTC. This translates into CASNPGQGALGYTF.

The V gene is TRBV5-3, the J gene TRBJ2-1; D might be TRBD2 (7 bases). TRBV5-3 is an ORF, with its function uncertain. With 4 bases removed from V and 4 bases from J, the gap between germline ends came to 15 bases. The CDR3 sequence is 15 residues long. The CDR3 spells CARSAIRGAYNEQFF. CDR3 in DNA: TGTGCCAGAAGCGCAATCCGGGGGGCTTACAATGAGCAGTTCTTC.

This clone has only one observation. The chain employs TRBV29-1 and TRBJ1-1; D might be TRBD1 (6 bases). Trimming left V 4 bases short and J 7 bases short, with 19 bases between. The germline CDR1 and CDR2 sequences are SQVTM and ANQGSEA. The CDR3 length is 14 residues. The CDR3 DNA follows: TGCAGCGTTGTAGGGCAGGGGCCTGGGATTGAAGCTTTCTTT. It specifies CSVVGQGPGIEAFF.

This sequence joins TRBV27 and TRBJ1-1, with D perhaps TRBD1 (6 bases). This CDR3 is built from 15 residues. Trimming removed 4 bases from V and 0 bases from J, with 12 bases in between. Germline V gene data show CDR1 as MNHEY and CDR2 as SMNVEV (reference sequence). The CDR3 nucleotides are TGTGCCAGCAGTTCGGCAGGGGCAATGAACACTGAAGCTTTCTTT. Translating it yields CASSSAGAMNTEAFF.

The chain links TRBV2 to TRBJ2-7; 8 nucleotides agree with TRBD1. From germline, CDR1 is SNHLY and CDR2 FYNNEI. J was trimmed by 2 bases and V by 6 bases; bases with no gene match: 9. The CDR3 extends over 15 amino acids. The DNA of the CDR3 is TGTGCCAGCAGGTACGGACAGGGAAGCACCTACGAGCAGTACTTC. It translates to CASRYGQGSTYEQYF.

This clone has only a few counts. J is TRBJ1-1 and V is TRBV7-8; 7 bases map to TRBD1. Per the germline V gene, CDR1 is SGHVS and CDR2 is FQNEAQ. Germline trimming cut 3 bases from V and 4 bases from J; bases unmatched to any gene: 11. The length of the CDR3 is 16 residues. DNA of the CDR3: TGTGCCAGCAGCTTGGGGCGGACAGGTTCAGGCACTGAAGCTTTCTTT. Amino acid sequence: CASSLGRTGSGTEAFF.

This sequence joins TRBV7-2 and TRBJ2-2; tentatively, D is TRBD2 (6 bases). Deletions cut 2 bases from V and 3 bases from J, with 13 bases between. Germline values: CDR1 SGHTA, CDR2 FQGNSA. The CDR3 spans 16 residues. The DNA of the CDR3 is TGTGCCAGCAGCTTATCGCGGGACCTACACACCGGGGAGCTGTTTTTT. This encodes CASSLSRDLHTGELFF.